What follows are 15 T cell receptor beta chains derived from one specimen sequenced in a study of cytomegalovirus exposure and HLA in healthy donors. PCR employed 60 Vbeta and 13 Jbeta primers. Profiling relied on immunoSEQ multiplex PCR, and the TCRdb table lists in-frame clones only, not all of them. The data contain about 150,000 clones, about 85% of them singletons. Sequencing was performed on PBMCs. The receptors come from a male donor in good health and CMV-seropositive.

V usage is TRBV5-4 and J usage is TRBJ2-2; no firm D call. Between the trimmed V and J ends, which lost 4 bases and 1 base, there was a span of 5 bases. Germline V gene sequence: CDR1 SGHNT, CDR2 YYREEE (reference sequence). This CDR3 is built from 13 residues. The chain's CDR3 is CASSQQNTGELFF. In nucleotides, the CDR3 is TGTGCCAGCAGCCAACAGAACACCGGGGAGCTGTTTTTT.

The rearrangement uses TRBV12-5 and TRBJ1-5; D remains ambiguous. With 1 base removed from V and 0 bases from J, the gap between germline ends came to 4 bases. There are 14 residues in the CDR3. Germline CDR1 and CDR2: LGHNT and FRNRAP. The CDR3 loop is CASGLAGSNQPQHF. CDR3 in DNA: TGTGCTAGTGGTTTGGCCGGTAGCAATCAGCCCCAGCATTTT.

The V gene is TRBV6-1, the J gene TRBJ1-5; no firm D call. The V gene's germline CDR1 is MNHNS and CDR2 SASEGT. The CDR3 runs 14 residues. Between the trimmed V and J ends, which lost 1 base and 4 bases, there was a span of 8 bases. CDR3 DNA sequence: TGTGCCAGCAGTGAAGGGGCGCATAATCAGCCCCAGCATTTT. It is translated as CASSEGAHNQPQHF.

The chain has TRBV2 and TRBJ1-2; D gene uncertain. Germline CDR1 and CDR2: SNHLY and FYNNEI. This CDR3 is 13 amino acids long. V was cut by 6 bases and J by 4 bases, with 12 bases left in between. The CDR3 DNA reads TGTGCCAGCAGGGCGGACGGGATCTATGGCTACACCTTC. It encodes CASRADGIYGYTF.

CDR3: CASSQGRTGGFQPQHF. In DNA form, the CDR3 reads TGTGCCAGCAGCCAAGGAAGGACAGGGGGCTTTCAGCCCCAGCATTTT. J is TRBJ1-5 and V is TRBV4-2; 11 nucleotides agree with TRBD1. Unmatched junction bases numbered 5, after V lost 1 base and J lost 6 bases. The CDR3 length is 16 residues. In germline, CDR1 is LGHNA, CDR2 YNFKEQ.

The sample holds a few counts of this clone. CDR3 in DNA: TGTGCCAGCAGTAGGGACAGGTCGAATGAAAAACTGTTTTTT. It translates to CASSRDRSNEKLFF. This chain joins TRBV27 and TRBJ1-4; 8 bases agree with TRBD1. The length of the CDR3 is 14 residues. With V trimmed by 5 bases and J by 5 bases, 4 bases remained unmatched. CDR1 and CDR2 from the germline V gene are MNHEY and SMNVEV (reference sequence).

The count of this clone is one. This chain connects TRBV11-3 to TRBJ2-3, with D possibly matching TRBD1 (5 bases). The V gene lost 0 bases and the J gene lost 5 bases, with 12 bases spanning the gap. Germline V gene data show CDR1 as SGHNT and CDR2 as YENEEA. This CDR3 is built from 15 residues. In DNA form, the CDR3 reads TGTGCCAGCAGCTTAGAACCAGGGATGGTAGATACGCAGTATTTT. It yields the protein CASSLEPGMVDTQYF.

The chain employs TRBV23-1 and TRBJ2-7, with 7 bases fitting TRBD1. TRBV23-1 is sorted into the ORF group, with uncertain function. The CDR3 covers 18 residues. After removal of 2 bases from V and 3 bases from J, the junction contained 16 bases not matched to a gene. In nucleotides, the CDR3 is TGCGCCAGCAGTCAAATAGGGGGCTCCCTGAGTAGGTTCTACGAGCAGTACTTC. This codes for CASSQIGGSLSRFYEQYF.

The V call is TRBV9, the J call TRBJ2-3, with unresolved D. The V and J ends lost 0 bases and 4 bases respectively, with 12 bases between them. Per germline, CDR1 SGDLS and CDR2 YYNGEE. The CDR3 runs to 15 residues. CDR3 nucleotide sequence: TGTGCCAGCAGCGTAGCCCGCGGTAGCCCAGATACGCAGTATTTT. Translation: CASSVARGSPDTQYF.

The genes are TRBV7-2 and TRBJ2-3; D is unclear. This CDR3 is 15 amino acids long. V was cut by 3 bases and J by 2 bases, with 12 bases left in between. CDR1 is SGHTA and CDR2 is FQGNSA in the germline V gene. The DNA for the CDR3 is TGTGCCAGCAGCTTGGAGAGGCTAATCACAGATACGCAGTATTTT. Translating it yields CASSLERLITDTQYF.

Remarks on this clone: One junction end disagrees with the germline gene, perhaps due to a read error. J is TRBJ1-2 and V is TRBV28; D is unclear. CDR1 is MDHEN, CDR2 SYDVKM, per germline. The CDR3 spans 13 residues. CDR3: CASSSSDLYGYAF. The CDR3 nucleotides are TGTGCCAGCAGTTCAAGCGACCTCTATGGCTACGCCTTC.

The chain carries TRBV9 and TRBJ2-5; 13 bases match TRBD2. This CDR3 has 17 residues. J lost 3 bases, V lost 3 bases, and 8 bases had no gene match. Germline V CDR1 and CDR2: SGDLS, YYNGEE. CDR3 protein: CASSGAAGTSGEETQYF. CDR3 coding DNA: TGTGCCAGCAGCGGGGCTGCCGGGACTAGCGGGGAAGAGACCCAGTACTTC.

The V and J genes are TRBV2 and TRBJ2-3; 14 nucleotides match TRBD2. V gave up 8 bases and J gave up 6 bases; unmatched junction bases: 7. The CDR3 is made up of 15 amino acids. CDR1 SNHLY and CDR2 FYNNEI come from the germline V gene. CDR3 loop: CASPLTSGRADTQYF. The CDR3 coding sequence is TGTGCCAGCCCCTTGACTAGCGGGAGGGCGGATACGCAGTATTTT.

V gene TRBV28 combines with J gene TRBJ1-5, with D perhaps matching TRBD1 (5 bases). This CDR3 comprises 13 residues. The germline V and J ends were trimmed by 1 base and 9 bases, with 10 bases remaining between them. Looked up from germline, CDR1 is MDHEN and CDR2 is SYDVKM. Here the CDR3 reads CASSLFRVGPQHF. CDR3 DNA: TGTGCCAGCAGTTTATTCAGGGTGGGGCCCCAGCATTTT. The complete variable domain, with remaining parts taken from reference TRBV28 and TRBJ1-5, reads DVKVTQSSRYLVKRTGEKVFLECVQDMDHENMFWYRQDPGLGLRLIYFSYDVKMKEKGDIPEGYSVSREKKERFSLILESASTNQTSMYLCASSLFRVGPQHFGDGTRLSIL.

The V and J genes are TRBV10-3 and TRBJ2-3; TRBD2 is a possible D gene (6 bases). This CDR3 contains 14 residues. V was clipped by 11 bases and J by 1 base, with 16 bases between them. Germline lookup yields CDR1 ENHRY and CDR2 SYGVKD. CDR3 sequence reads: CASQEGEGTDTQYF. DNA for the CDR3: TGTGCCTCTCAGGAGGGAGAGGGCACAGATACGCAGTATTTT.